A selection of T cell receptor beta chains follows, all from one sample in a study of T cells in Graves' hyperthyroidism and ophthalmopathy. TCRdb re-derived calls from the multiplex PCR reads in MiXCR, one entry per CDR3 protein. Of around 340,000 distinct CDR3 sequences in the sample, 16% were seen once. The sequenced sample consisted of blood. Receptor source: a man aged 25 to 40 with Graves' hyperthyroidism. Both conserved end residues are part of each CDR3. A D gene is named only where the DNA matches it firmly. A clone size is listed for some rows: how often the clone was seen (once, few, many), or a class if it is expanded.

TRBV7-9,TRBJ2-3,TRBD1,many,CASSLPRGLTDTQYF,TGTGCCAGCAGCCTCCCCAGGGGGCTTACAGATACGCAGTATTTT
TRBV7-3,TRBJ2-5,TRBD1,NA,CASSLRGQGGETQYF,TGTGCCAGCAGCTTAAGGGGACAGGGGGGTGAGACCCAGTACTTC
TRBV3-1,TRBJ2-2,NA,many,CASSQEGSATGELFF,TGTGCCAGCAGCCAAGAAGGCTCTGCGACCGGGGAGCTGTTTTTT
TRBV19,TRBJ1-5,TRBD1,few,CASSIDRGGGGGQPQHF,TGTGCCAGTAGTATAGATAGGGGAGGGGGCGGGGGTCAGCCCCAGCATTTT
TRBV12-3/TRBV12-4,TRBJ2-7,TRBD1,few,CASRWTGNYEQYF,TGTGCCAGCAGGTGGACAGGCAACTACGAGCAGTACTTC
TRBV24-1,TRBJ2-3,NA,few,CATRELDTQYF,TGTGCCACCAGGGAACTAGATACGCAGTATTTT
TRBV29-1,TRBJ1-1,NA,many,CSVEQGNTEAFF,TGCAGCGTTGAACAGGGGAACACTGAAGCTTTCTTT
TRBV20-1,TRBJ2-5,TRBD2,NA,CSGGRGWETQYF,TGCAGTGGGGGGAGGGGATGGGAGACCCAGTACTTC
TRBV9,TRBJ2-2,TRBD2,NA,CASSTGLAGVDGELFF,TGTGCCAGCAGCACGGGACTAGCGGGAGTAGATGGGGAGCTGTTTTTT
TRBV2,TRBJ2-7,NA,many,CASREGTVSSYEQYF,TGTGCCAGCAGGGAGGGGACAGTTAGCTCCTACGAGCAGTACTTC
TRBV7-9,TRBJ1-2,TRBD1,few,CASSFNRTGGRGYTF,TGTGCCAGCAGCTTCAATCGGACAGGGGGCCGGGGCTACACCTTC
TRBV6-1,TRBJ1-1,NA,NA,CASSPHFGWGTEAFF,TGTGCCAGCAGTCCCCATTTCGGGTGGGGCACTGAAGCTTTCTTT
TRBV7-2,TRBJ1-5,NA,many,CASSLEGIPGQPQHF,TGTGCCAGCAGCTTAGAGGGCATTCCGGGGCAGCCCCAGCATTTT
TRBV20-1,TRBJ2-7,NA,many,CSAQAQGKPYEQYF,TGCAGTGCTCAGGCACAGGGTAAACCTTACGAGCAGTACTTC
TRBV11-2,TRBJ2-7,NA,many,CASSPDRFLVRSYEQYF,TGTGCCAGCAGCCCCGACAGGTTTCTTGTGCGATCCTACGAGCAGTACTTC
TRBV27,TRBJ2-7,NA,NA,CASSLYPTYEQYF,TGTGCCAGCAGTTTATACCCCACCTACGAGCAGTACTTC
TRBV7-2,TRBJ2-3,TRBD2,many,CASTLAGGADTQYF,TGTGCCAGCACTTTGGCGGGAGGGGCAGATACGCAGTATTTT
TRBV7-9,TRBJ2-4,NA,NA,CASNGAGTLAKNIQYF,TGTGCCAGCAACGGGGCCGGGACTTTAGCCAAAAACATTCAGTACTTC
TRBV29-1,TRBJ2-7,TRBD2,many,CSVGAGGAEQYF,TGCAGCGTTGGGGCGGGAGGGGCCGAGCAGTACTTC
TRBV14,TRBJ2-7,TRBD2,many,CASSQALAGVDEQYF,TGTGCCAGCAGCCAGGCACTAGCGGGAGTTGACGAGCAGTACTTC
TRBV2,TRBJ2-7,NA,NA,CASSETRGRKEQYF,TGTGCCAGCAGTGAAACTAGGGGAAGGAAGGAGCAGTACTTC
TRBV12-5,TRBJ2-5,NA,many,CASGFGSRETQYF,TGTGCTAGTGGTTTTGGTAGCCGAGAGACCCAGTACTTC
TRBV5-1,TRBJ2-7,TRBD1,NA,CASSQPGQGIYEQYF,TGTGCCAGCAGCCAACCGGGACAGGGAATCTACGAGCAGTACTTC
TRBV7-8,TRBJ1-3,NA,many,CASSYNAISFGNTIYF,TGTGCCAGCAGCTACAACGCCATCTCCTTTGGAAACACCATATATTTT
TRBV4-2,TRBJ2-5,NA,many,CASSQDQTTQETQYF,TGTGCCAGCAGCCAAGATCAGACGACCCAAGAGACCCAGTACTTC
TRBV11-2,TRBJ2-7,TRBD2,many,CASSFPREGGLHDEQYF,TGTGCCAGCAGTTTCCCACGAGAGGGAGGGCTCCATGACGAGCAGTACTTC
TRBV2,TRBJ1-2,NA,many,CASSEGRGGYTF,TGTGCCAGCAGTGAGGGTAGGGGTGGCTACACCTTC
TRBV5-1,TRBJ1-1,NA,many,CASSLGSGVEAFF,TGCGCCAGCAGCTTGGGGTCGGGAGTTGAAGCTTTCTTT
TRBV3-1,TRBJ2-4,TRBD2,many,CASSQDVSSGRNIQYF,TGTGCCAGCAGCCAAGATGTGTCTAGCGGGAGAAACATTCAGTACTTC
TRBV30,TRBJ1-3,TRBD1,few,CAWSRGGRNTIYF,TGTGCCTGGAGCAGGGGGGGCCGTAACACCATATATTTT
TRBV6-1,TRBJ2-1,TRBD2,many,CASGDGTRQFF,TGTGCCAGCGGGGACGGGACTAGGCAGTTCTTC
TRBV3-1,TRBJ1-4,NA,many,CASSHPPAGTQFEKLFF,TGTGCCAGCAGCCATCCCCCGGCCGGGACACAGTTCGAAAAACTGTTTTTT
TRBV12-3/TRBV12-4,TRBJ1-2,NA,many,CASSLATPPTANYGYTF,TGTGCCAGCAGTTTAGCTACCCCTCCGACAGCTAACTATGGCTACACCTTC
TRBV7-9,TRBJ2-1,NA,many,CASIEGGGGNEQFF,TGTGCCAGCATCGAGGGGGGCGGCGGCAATGAGCAGTTCTTC
TRBV12-3/TRBV12-4,TRBJ2-1,NA,many,CASSSRRGSATDEQFF,TGTGCCAGCAGTTCCCGCCGGGGATCCGCGACGGATGAGCAGTTCTTC
TRBV7-3,TRBJ2-2,NA,many,CASSDGHTGELFF,TGTGCCAGCAGCGACGGACACACCGGGGAGCTGTTTTTT
TRBV19,TRBJ2-1,NA,NA,CASRPGGVRGWNEQFF,TGTGCCAGTCGCCCCGGGGGAGTGAGGGGTTGGAATGAGCAGTTCTTC
TRBV30,TRBJ1-2,NA,many,CAWKAGVDYTF,TGTGCCTGGAAGGCGGGTGTAGACTACACCTTC
TRBV3-1,TRBJ1-1,NA,few,CASSGYTNTEAFF,TGTGCCAGCAGTGGGTACACTAACACTGAAGCTTTCTTT
TRBV30,TRBJ1-2,NA,NA,CAWNLWVQDGYTF,TGTGCCTGGAATCTTTGGGTGCAGGATGGCTACACCTTC
TRBV5-1,TRBJ2-1,TRBD2,NA,CASSLGGLAGVSSYNEQFF,TGCGCCAGCAGCTTGGGGGGACTAGCGGGAGTTAGCTCCTACAATGAGCAGTTCTTC
TRBV2,TRBJ2-5,TRBD2,many,CASRQSGTSVAGTQYF,TGTGCCAGCAGACAATCCGGGACTAGCGTCGCGGGGACCCAGTACTTC
TRBV11-2,TRBJ2-5,NA,many,CASSLEEASATQETQYF,TGTGCCAGCAGCTTAGAGGAGGCTAGCGCGACGCAAGAGACCCAGTACTTC
TRBV11-3,TRBJ2-3,NA,NA,CASSDGTDTQYF,TGTGCCAGCAGCGACGGGACAGATACGCAGTATTTT
TRBV20-1,TRBJ2-7,TRBD2,few,CSARAPQREGRYEQYF,TGCAGTGCTAGAGCCCCGCAGCGGGAGGGCCGGTACGAGCAGTACTTC
TRBV2,TRBJ1-4,TRBD1,many,CASSGQGGSVFF,TGTGCCAGCAGTGGACAGGGAGGGTCGGTGTTTTTT
TRBV5-1,TRBJ1-6,NA,NA,CASSPRTDTYNSPLHF,TGCGCCAGCAGCCCACGGACAGATACCTATAATTCACCCCTCCACTTT